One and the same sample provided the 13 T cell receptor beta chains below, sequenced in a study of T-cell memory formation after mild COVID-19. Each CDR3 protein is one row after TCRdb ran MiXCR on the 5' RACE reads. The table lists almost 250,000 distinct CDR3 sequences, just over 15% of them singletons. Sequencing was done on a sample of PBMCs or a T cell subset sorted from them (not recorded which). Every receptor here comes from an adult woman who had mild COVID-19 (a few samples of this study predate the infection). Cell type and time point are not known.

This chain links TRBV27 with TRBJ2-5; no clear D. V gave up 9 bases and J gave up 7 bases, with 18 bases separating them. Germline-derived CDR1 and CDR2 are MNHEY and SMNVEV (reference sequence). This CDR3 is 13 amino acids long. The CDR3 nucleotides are TGTGCCAGTCGGGTAACAACCGTCGGGACCCAGTACTTC. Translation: CASRVTTVGTQYF.

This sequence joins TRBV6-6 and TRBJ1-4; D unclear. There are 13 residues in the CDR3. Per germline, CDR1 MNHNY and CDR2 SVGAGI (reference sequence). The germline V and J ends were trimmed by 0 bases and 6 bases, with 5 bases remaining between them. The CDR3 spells CASSYSMDEKLFF. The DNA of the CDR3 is TGTGCCAGCAGTTACTCGATGGATGAAAAACTGTTTTTT.

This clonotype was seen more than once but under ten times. This chain's CDR3 is CASSGQGYFNGYTF. CDR3 DNA sequence: TGTGCCAGCAGCGGACAGGGGTATTTCAATGGCTACACCTTC. V is TRBV11-2 and J is TRBJ1-2, with 9 bases that match TRBD1. With 5 bases clipped from V and 6 bases from J, the junction kept 7 bases outside the gene matches. The germline gives CDR1 SGHAT, CDR2 FQNNGV. CDR3 length: 14 amino acids.

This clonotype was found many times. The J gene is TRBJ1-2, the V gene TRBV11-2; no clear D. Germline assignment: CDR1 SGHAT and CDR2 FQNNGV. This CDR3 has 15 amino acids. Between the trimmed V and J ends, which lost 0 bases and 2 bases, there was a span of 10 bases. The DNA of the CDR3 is TGTGCCAGCAGCTTAGAAGGAAGTCCCAACTATGGCTACACCTTC. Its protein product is CASSLEGSPNYGYTF.

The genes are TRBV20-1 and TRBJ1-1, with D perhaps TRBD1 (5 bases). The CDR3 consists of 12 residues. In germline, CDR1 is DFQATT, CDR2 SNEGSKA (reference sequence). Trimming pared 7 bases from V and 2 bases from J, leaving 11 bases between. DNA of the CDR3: TGCAGTGGGACACGTCGAAACACTGAAGCTTTCTTT. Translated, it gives CSGTRRNTEAFF.

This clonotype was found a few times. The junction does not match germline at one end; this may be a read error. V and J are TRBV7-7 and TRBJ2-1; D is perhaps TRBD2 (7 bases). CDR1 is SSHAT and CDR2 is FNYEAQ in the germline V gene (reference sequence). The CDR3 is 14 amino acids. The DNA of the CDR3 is TGTGCTAGCAGCTTTGGCGGGAGCAGGGGTGAGCAGTTCTTC. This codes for CASSFGGSRGEQFF.

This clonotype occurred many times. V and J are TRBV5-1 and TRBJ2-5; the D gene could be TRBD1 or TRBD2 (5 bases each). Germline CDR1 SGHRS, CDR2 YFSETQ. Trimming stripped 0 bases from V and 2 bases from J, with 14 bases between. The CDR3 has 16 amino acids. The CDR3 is CASSLVRGASQETQYF. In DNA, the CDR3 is TGCGCCAGCAGCTTGGTAAGAGGGGCGAGTCAAGAGACCCAGTACTTC.

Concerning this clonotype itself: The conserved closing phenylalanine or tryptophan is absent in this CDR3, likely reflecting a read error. CDR3 nucleotide sequence: TGTGCCAGCAGTTACCAGGCTCAGGTGTTTAACTATGGCTACACCTTA. Translating gives CASSYQAQVFNYGYTL. This rearrangement joins TRBV6-5 to TRBJ1-2; D gene ambiguous. Germline lookup yields CDR1 MNHEY and CDR2 SVGAGI. V was trimmed by 2 bases and J by 1 base, leaving 14 bases between them. This CDR3 has 16 amino acids.

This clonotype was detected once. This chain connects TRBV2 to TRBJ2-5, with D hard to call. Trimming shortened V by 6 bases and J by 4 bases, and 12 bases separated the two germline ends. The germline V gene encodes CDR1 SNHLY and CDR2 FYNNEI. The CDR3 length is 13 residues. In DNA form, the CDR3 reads TGTGCCAGCAGGAAAAGGGTACTAGAGACCCAGTACTTC. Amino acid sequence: CASRKRVLETQYF.

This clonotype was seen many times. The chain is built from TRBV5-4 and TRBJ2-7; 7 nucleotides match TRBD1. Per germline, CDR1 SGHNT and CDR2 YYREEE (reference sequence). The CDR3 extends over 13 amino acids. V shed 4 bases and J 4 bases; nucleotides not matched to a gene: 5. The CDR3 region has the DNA TGTGCCAGCAGCGGGGGACAGCTATACGAGCAGTACTTC. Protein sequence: CASSGGQLYEQYF.

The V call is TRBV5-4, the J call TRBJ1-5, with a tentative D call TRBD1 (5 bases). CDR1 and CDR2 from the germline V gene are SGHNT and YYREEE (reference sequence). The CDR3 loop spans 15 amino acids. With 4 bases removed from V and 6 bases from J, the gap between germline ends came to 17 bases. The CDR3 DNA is TGTGCCAGCAGCCTGTCCGGGACCGCTCCTCAGCCCCAGCATTTT. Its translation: CASSLSGTAPQPQHF.

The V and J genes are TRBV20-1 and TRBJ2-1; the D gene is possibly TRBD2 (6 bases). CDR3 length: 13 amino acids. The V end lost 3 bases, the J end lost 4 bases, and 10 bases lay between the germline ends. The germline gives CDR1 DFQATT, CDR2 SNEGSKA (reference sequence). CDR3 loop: CSASGGNYNEQFF. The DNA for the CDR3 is TGCAGTGCTAGCGGGGGAAATTACAATGAGCAGTTCTTC.

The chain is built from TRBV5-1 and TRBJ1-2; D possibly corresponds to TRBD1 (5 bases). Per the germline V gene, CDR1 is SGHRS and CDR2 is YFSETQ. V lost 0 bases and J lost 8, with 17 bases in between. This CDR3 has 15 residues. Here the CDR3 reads CASSLGSGTSEGYTF. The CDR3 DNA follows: TGCGCCAGCAGCTTGGGATCCGGGACCTCGGAGGGCTACACCTTC.